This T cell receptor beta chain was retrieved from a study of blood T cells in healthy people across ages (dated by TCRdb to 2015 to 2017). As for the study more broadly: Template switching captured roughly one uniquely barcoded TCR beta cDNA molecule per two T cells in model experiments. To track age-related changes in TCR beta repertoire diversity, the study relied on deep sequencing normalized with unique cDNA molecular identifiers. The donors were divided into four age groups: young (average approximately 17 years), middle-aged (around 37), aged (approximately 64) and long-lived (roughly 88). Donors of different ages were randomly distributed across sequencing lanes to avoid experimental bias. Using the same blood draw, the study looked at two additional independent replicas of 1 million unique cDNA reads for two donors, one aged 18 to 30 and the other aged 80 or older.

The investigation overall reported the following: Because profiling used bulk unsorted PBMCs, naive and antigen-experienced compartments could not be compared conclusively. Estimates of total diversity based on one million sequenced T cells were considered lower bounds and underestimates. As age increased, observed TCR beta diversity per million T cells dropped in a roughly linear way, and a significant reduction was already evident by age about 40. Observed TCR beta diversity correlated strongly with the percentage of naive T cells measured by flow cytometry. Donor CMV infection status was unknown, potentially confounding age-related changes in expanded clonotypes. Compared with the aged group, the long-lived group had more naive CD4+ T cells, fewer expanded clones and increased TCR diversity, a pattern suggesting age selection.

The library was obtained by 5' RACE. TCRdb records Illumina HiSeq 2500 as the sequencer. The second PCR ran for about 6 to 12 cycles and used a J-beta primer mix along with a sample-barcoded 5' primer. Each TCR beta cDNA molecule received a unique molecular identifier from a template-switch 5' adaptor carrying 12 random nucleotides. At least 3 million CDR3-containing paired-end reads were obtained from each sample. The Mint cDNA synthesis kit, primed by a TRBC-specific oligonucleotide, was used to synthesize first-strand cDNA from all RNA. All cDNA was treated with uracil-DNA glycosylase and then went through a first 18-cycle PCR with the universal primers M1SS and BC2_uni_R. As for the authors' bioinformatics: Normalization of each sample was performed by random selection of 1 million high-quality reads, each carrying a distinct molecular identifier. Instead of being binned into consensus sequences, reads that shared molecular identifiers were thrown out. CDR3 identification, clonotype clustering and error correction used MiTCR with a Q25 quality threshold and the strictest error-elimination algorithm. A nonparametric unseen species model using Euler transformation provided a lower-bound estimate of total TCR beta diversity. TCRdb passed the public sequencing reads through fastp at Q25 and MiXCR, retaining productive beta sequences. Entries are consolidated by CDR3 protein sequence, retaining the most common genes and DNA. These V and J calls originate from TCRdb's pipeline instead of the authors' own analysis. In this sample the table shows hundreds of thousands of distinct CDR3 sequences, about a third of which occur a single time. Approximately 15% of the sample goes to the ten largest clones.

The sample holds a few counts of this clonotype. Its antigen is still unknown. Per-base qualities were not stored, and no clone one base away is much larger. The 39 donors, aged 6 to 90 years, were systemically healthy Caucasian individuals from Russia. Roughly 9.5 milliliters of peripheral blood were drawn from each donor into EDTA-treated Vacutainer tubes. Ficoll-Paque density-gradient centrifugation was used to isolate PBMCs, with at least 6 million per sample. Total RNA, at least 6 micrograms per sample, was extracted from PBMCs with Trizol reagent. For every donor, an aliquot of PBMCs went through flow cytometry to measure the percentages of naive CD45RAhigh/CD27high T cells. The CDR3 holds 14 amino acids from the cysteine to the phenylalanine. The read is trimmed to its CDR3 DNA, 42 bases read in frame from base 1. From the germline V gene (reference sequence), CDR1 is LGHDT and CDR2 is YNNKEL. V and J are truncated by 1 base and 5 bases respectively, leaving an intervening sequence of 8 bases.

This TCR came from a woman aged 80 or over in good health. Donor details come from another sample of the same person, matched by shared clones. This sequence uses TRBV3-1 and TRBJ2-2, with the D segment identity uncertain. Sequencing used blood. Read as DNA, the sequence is TGTGCCAGCAGCCAAGGAGGCGCAACCGGGGAGCTGTTTTTT. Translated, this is CASSQGGATGELFF.